The 26 T cell receptor beta chains given below trace back to one sample, sequenced in a study of early T cells in non-severe SARS-CoV-2 infection. From the 5' RACE reads, TCRdb called clonotypes with MiXCR, one entry per CDR3 protein. The table includes roughly 56,000 distinct CDR3 sequences, roughly 16% detected once. Sequenced material: whole blood, taken at baseline. These receptors were taken from an adult who was a healthcare worker with PCR-confirmed SARS-CoV-2 infection or an uninfected control (not recorded which).

This chain uses TRBV7-8 with TRBJ1-6; no clear D. The V gene lost 3 bases and the J gene lost 0 bases, with 6 bases spanning the gap. The CDR3 consists of 15 residues. CDR1 SGHVS and CDR2 FQNEAQ come from the germline V gene. CDR3 DNA sequence: TGTGCCAGCAGCTTCGTGCGCTCCTATAATTCACCCCTCCACTTT. Its translation is CASSFVRSYNSPLHF. The full variable domain, its missing parts supplied by reference TRBV7-8 and TRBJ1-6, is GAGVSQSPRYKVAKRGQDVALRCDPISGHVSLFWYQQALGQGPEFLTYFQNEAQLDKSGLPSDRFFAERPEGSVSTLKIQRTQQEDSAVYLCASSFVRSYNSPLHFGNGTRLTVT.

The V gene is TRBV20-1, the J gene TRBJ1-1; the D gene is possibly TRBD1 (5 bases). Germline assignment: CDR1 DFQATT and CDR2 SNEGSKA (reference sequence). CDR3 size: 14 residues. Trimming pared 1 base from V and 0 bases from J, leaving 9 bases between. In DNA, the CDR3 is TGCAGTGCTAGAGTCGGGGCTTTGAACACTGAAGCTTTCTTT. Its translation: CSARVGALNTEAFF.

Only a few counts were recorded for this clonotype. The rearrangement links TRBV27 to TRBJ2-3; the match to TRBD2 covers 7 bases. CDR3 size: 16 residues. Germline V CDR1 and CDR2: MNHEY, SMNVEV (reference sequence). With 5 bases clipped from V and 2 bases from J, the junction kept 10 bases outside the gene matches. The CDR3 region has the DNA TGTGCCAGCAGTCCCGCGGCTAGCGGTTCCACAGATACGCAGTATTTT. Protein: CASSPAASGSTDTQYF.

Ten or more counts support this clonotype. The chain has TRBV12-3 or TRBV12-4 and TRBJ1-1; possibly TRBD1 for D (5 bases). CDR3 length: 14 residues. Between the trimmed V and J ends, which lost 1 base and 4 bases, there was a span of 10 bases. In nucleotides, the CDR3 is TGTGCCAGCAGTTTAGGGGGGGGTGGCACTGAAGCTTTCTTT. As protein: CASSLGGGGTEAFF.

In its sample, this clonotype was seen a few times. The V call is TRBV7-3, the J call TRBJ2-1, with D tentatively TRBD2 (6 bases). The length of the CDR3 is 14 residues. CDR1 is SGHTA, CDR2 FQGTGA, per germline. V was clipped by 2 bases and J by 8 bases, with 13 bases between them. CDR3 DNA: TGTGCCAGCAGCTTATTGGCCGGGAGTGATGAGCAGTTCTTC. Protein product: CASSLLAGSDEQFF. The full variable domain, completed using reference TRBV7-3 and TRBJ2-1, is GAGVSQTPSNKVTEKGKYVELRCDPISGHTALYWYRQSLGQGPEFLIYFQGTGAADDSGLPNDRFFAVRPEGSVSTLKIQRTERGDSAVYLCASSLLAGSDEQFFGPGTRLTVL.

This clonotype showed up just a few times. The gene calls are TRBV11-2 and TRBJ2-7; 7 bases align to TRBD1. CDR3 size: 15 residues. Germline CDR1 is SGHAT and CDR2 is FQNNGV. Trimming removed 5 bases from V and 3 bases from J; junction bases left unmatched: 10. The chain's CDR3 is CASSPQGQRSYEQYF. The CDR3 region has the DNA TGTGCCAGCAGCCCGCAGGGACAGCGAAGCTACGAGCAGTACTTC.

The chain combines TRBV2 with TRBJ2-1; TRBD1 aligns across 7 bases. Germline loops: CDR1 SNHLY, CDR2 FYNNEI. There are 15 residues in the CDR3. V was clipped by 6 bases and J by 4 bases; unmatched bases: 9. The CDR3 is CASSQGQVLYNEQFF. The CDR3 region has the DNA TGTGCCAGCAGCCAAGGACAGGTTTTATACAATGAGCAGTTCTTC.

This clonotype has only a few counts. V usage is TRBV5-5 and J usage is TRBJ1-2; D remains ambiguous. V was shortened by 2 bases and J by 8 bases, with 13 bases between the two germline ends. From germline, CDR1 is SGHKS and CDR2 YYEKEE (reference sequence). The CDR3 runs 13 residues. DNA for the CDR3: TGTGCCAGCAGCTTCCCGGGGTCGCTGGGCTACACCTTC. This gives the protein CASSFPGSLGYTF.

The V call is TRBV2, the J call TRBJ2-2; either TRBD1 or TRBD2 may fit D (5 bases each). Trimming shortened V by 7 bases and J by 3 bases, and 15 bases separated the two germline ends. CDR1 is SNHLY, CDR2 FYNNEI, per germline. The CDR3 is 15 residues long. The CDR3 DNA sequence: TGTGCCAGCACCCTGAGGGGCCAGGACACCGGGGAGCTGTTTTTT. Its protein product is CASTLRGQDTGELFF.

This clonotype was recorded at least ten times. The chain carries TRBV10-3 and TRBJ2-3; a weak D match, TRBD2 (5 bases). The CDR3 is made up of 15 amino acids. V gave up 2 bases and J gave up 3 bases, with 12 bases separating them. The germline gives CDR1 ENHRY, CDR2 SYGVKD. The CDR3 is CAISELGLRTDTQYF. In nucleotides, the CDR3 is TGTGCCATCAGTGAGCTCGGACTTAGAACAGATACGCAGTATTTT.

This clonotype came up a few times. V usage is TRBV7-3 and J usage is TRBJ2-1; D not resolved. CDR1 is SGHTA, CDR2 FQGTGA, per germline. The CDR3 loop spans 13 amino acids. V was cut by 5 bases and J by 14 bases, with 19 bases left in between. The CDR3 is CASSPGPSTKKFF. In DNA form, the CDR3 reads TGTGCCAGCAGCCCCGGGCCTAGTACAAAAAAGTTCTTC.

The sample holds a few counts of this clonotype. V is TRBV5-5 and J is TRBJ1-1; unclear D gene. Germline V CDR1 and CDR2: SGHKS, YYEKEE (reference sequence). The V end lost 0 bases, the J end lost 4 bases, and 10 bases lay between the germline ends. The CDR3 runs to 14 residues. Here the CDR3 DNA reads TGTGCCAGCAGCTTGGTGTGGCAGCCCACTGAAGCTTTCTTT. Translating it yields CASSLVWQPTEAFF.

V usage is TRBV30 and J usage is TRBJ1-3; perhaps TRBD1 as D (5 bases). This CDR3 spans 15 amino acids. Trimming took 0 bases from V and 0 from J, leaving 9 bases between them. Germline values: CDR1 GTSNPN, CDR2 SVGIG (reference sequence). CDR3 residues: CAWSVPGRSGNTIYF. CDR3 nucleotides: TGTGCCTGGAGTGTACCGGGGCGCTCTGGAAACACCATATATTTT.

V gene TRBV6-5 combines with J gene TRBJ2-2, with D perhaps given as TRBD1 or TRBD2 (5 bases each). Germline CDR1 MNHEY, CDR2 SVGAGI. V was cut by 0 bases and J by 0 bases, with 17 bases left in between. The CDR3 loop spans 19 amino acids. CDR3 loop: CASSYSTRGVATNTGELFF. The CDR3 nucleotides read TGTGCCAGCAGTTACTCGACGAGGGGAGTAGCTACGAACACCGGGGAGCTGTTTTTT.

This clonotype was recorded a few times. The V call is TRBV5-1, the J call TRBJ2-7, with a tentative D call TRBD2 (5 bases). The V gene lost 4 bases and the J gene lost 7 bases, with 18 bases spanning the gap. CDR3 length: 14 amino acids. CDR1 is SGHRS and CDR2 is YFSETQ in the germline V gene. CDR3 in DNA: TGCGCCAGCAGCCTCGAGATGACGGGCGGGGAGCAGTACTTC. It translates to CASSLEMTGGEQYF.

Only a few counts were recorded for this clonotype. The rearrangement links TRBV6-2 or TRBV6-3 to TRBJ2-1; no firm D call. The germline gives CDR1 MNHEY, CDR2 SVGEGT. This CDR3 comprises 11 residues. Trimming removed 6 bases at V and 12 bases at J, with 12 bases between. The CDR3 region is CASSPSVGQFF. The CDR3 coding sequence is TGTGCCAGCAGCCCATCGGTGGGGCAGTTCTTC.

This clonotype occurred many times. The chain uses TRBV4-2 and TRBJ2-7; D not resolved. The V gene's germline CDR1 is LGHNA and CDR2 YNFKEQ. Trimming took 0 bases from V and 3 from J, leaving 12 bases between them. The length of the CDR3 is 15 residues. The CDR3 DNA reads as TGTGCCAGCAGCCAAGATCGCCCGACAAACTACGAGCAGTACTTC. Its translation is CASSQDRPTNYEQYF.

This clonotype occurred a few times. DNA of the CDR3: TGTGCCAGCAGCTTAACCATAGCGGACGAGCAGTACTTC. Its protein is CASSLTIADEQYF. The V call is TRBV7-3, the J call TRBJ2-7; D is perhaps TRBD2 (6 bases). Germline CDR1 SGHTA, CDR2 FQGTGA. CDR3 length: 13 amino acids. The V and J ends lost 0 bases and 5 bases respectively, with 8 bases between them.

This chain links TRBV2 with TRBJ2-3; the D gene is possibly TRBD2 (6 bases). The germline CDR1 and CDR2 sequences are SNHLY and FYNNEI. This CDR3 spans 13 amino acids. Trimming took 6 bases from V and 3 from J, leaving 10 bases between them. CDR3 sequence: CASSETRTDTQYF. In DNA, the CDR3 is TGTGCCAGCAGCGAGACTAGGACAGATACGCAGTATTTT.

This rearrangement joins TRBV7-9 to TRBJ2-2, with 9 bases matching TRBD1. The V and J ends lost 5 bases and 4 bases, in that order; junction bases with no gene match: 5. Germline V gene sequence: CDR1 SEHNR, CDR2 FQNEAQ (reference sequence). The CDR3 is 15 amino acids. The CDR3 nucleotides are TGTGCCAGCAGCGCGGGACAGGGAAGCACCGGGGAGCTGTTTTTT. Protein: CASSAGQGSTGELFF.

The genes are TRBV18 and TRBJ1-3, with D uncertain. V was pared by 3 bases and J by 0 bases, with 24 bases between. The CDR3 runs 20 residues. CDR1 is KGHSH, CDR2 LQKENI, per germline. The CDR3 loop reads CASSPYSPRDGASSGNTIYF. The CDR3 DNA reads as TGTGCCAGCTCACCGTACAGTCCTAGAGATGGTGCGAGCTCTGGAAACACCATATATTTT.

The chain employs TRBV10-1 and TRBJ2-1, with D hard to call. Germline V gene lookup returns CDR1 WNHNN and CDR2 SYGVQD (reference sequence). This CDR3 has 13 amino acids. Between the trimmed V and J ends, which lost 9 bases and 7 bases, there was a span of 16 bases. This chain's CDR3 is CARDSRPPNEQFF. The CDR3 coding sequence is TGCGCCAGAGACTCAAGACCCCCAAATGAGCAGTTCTTC.

V gene TRBV5-1 combines with J gene TRBJ2-5, with D tentatively TRBD1 (5 bases). The V end was cut by 7 bases, the J end by 3 bases, with 22 bases between. This CDR3 is 16 amino acids long. Germline CDR1 is SGHRS and CDR2 is YFSETQ. CDR3 sequence: CASCPPKGFGKETQYF. The CDR3, as DNA: TGCGCCAGCTGCCCACCGAAGGGGTTTGGGAAAGAGACCCAGTACTTC.

There are a few counts of this clonotype. The chain recombines TRBV9 with TRBJ2-3, with 8 bases aligning to TRBD2. This CDR3 is 13 amino acids long. Germline loops: CDR1 SGDLS, CDR2 YYNGEE. With 0 bases clipped from V and 13 bases from J, the junction kept 7 bases outside the gene matches. The CDR3 coding sequence is TGTGCCAGCAGCGTAGTAGAAGGGACTAGGGAGTATTTT. Amino acids: CASSVVEGTREYF.

This clonotype was seen a few times. This chain uses TRBV4-1 with TRBJ2-7; 14 bases are shared with TRBD2. Germline CDR1 and CDR2: MGHRA and YSYEKL. This CDR3 has 16 residues. J lost 3 bases, V lost 1 base, and 2 bases had no gene match. CDR3 DNA sequence: TGCGCCAGCAGCCAAGCCGGACTAGCGGGGGGCTACGAGCAGTACTTC. As protein: CASSQAGLAGGYEQYF.

V and J are TRBV12-3 or TRBV12-4 and TRBJ2-7; unclear D gene. The V end was cut by 6 bases, the J end by 5 bases, with 8 bases between. CDR3 length: 11 amino acids. This CDR3 is CASRAEDEQYF. In DNA, the CDR3 is TGTGCCAGCAGGGCCGAAGACGAGCAGTACTTC.